This TCR beta chain stems from a study of blood T cell repertoires in COVID-19. CDR3 size: 14 residues. With 0 bases removed from V and 4 bases from J, the gap between germline ends came to 10 bases. Per the germline V gene, CDR1 is SGHNT and CDR2 is YYREEE (reference sequence). The study assigned cohorts using participant-reported clinical history. This clone was detected once. Original handling: Nucleated cell number was recorded as an estimate derived from reference gene primer amplification. Clones were read by immunoSEQ multiplex PCR, and TCRdb kept only the in-frame ones, dropping some. The V and J calls and clone size come from that table; D and trimming were worked out from the DNA. This sample has approximately 230,000 clones; approximately 84% occur once, and the top ten carry less than 20%.

Sample: PBMCs or T cells enriched from blood (not recorded which). V usage is TRBV5-4 and J usage is TRBJ1-2; D perhaps matches TRBD1 (5 bases). This TCR was sampled from a man between 18 and 29 years old who had recovered from COVID-19. CDR3 DNA: TGTGCCAGCAGCTTGGTAGACAGAAGCTATGGCTACACCTTC. It codes for CASSLVDRSYGYTF. Using reference TRBV5-4 and TRBJ1-2 for the parts outside the CDR3, the full variable domain is ETGVTQSPTHLIKTRGQQVTLRCSSQSGHNTVSWYQQALGQGPQFIFQYYREEENGRGNFPPRFSGLQFPNYSSELNVNALELDDSALYLCASSLVDRSYGYTFGSGTRLTVV.